The next 8 T cell receptor beta chains were all read from a single sample in a study of cytomegalovirus exposure and HLA in healthy donors (dated by TCRdb to 2016 to 2017). The receptor library was made with the immunoSEQ multiplex PCR assay. A mixture of 60 forward primers for TCR Vbeta segments and 13 reverse primers for TCR Jbeta segments was used in the multiplex PCR. The table was pulled from immuneACCESS by TCRdb, which kept in-frame rearrangements only. Such tables lose some clones; where checked, under half of the loss comes from unresolved V genes, and the rest has no known cause. Here the sample has around 150,000 clones; roughly three quarters occur a single time. The leading ten clones occupy about 4.7% of the sample. The source material was PBMCs. These receptors all come from a male donor in good health and CMV-seronegative.

V and J are TRBV4-2 and TRBJ2-5; 9 positions agree with TRBD1. CDR3 length: 20 amino acids. Trimming removed 1 base from V and 4 bases from J; junction bases left unmatched: 19. Germline loops: CDR1 LGHNA, CDR2 YNFKEQ. CDR3 bases: TGTGCCAGCAGCCAAGTGCCGGGACAGGGTGTCTCAGGGGGTGGAGAGACCCAGTACTTC. Encoded protein: CASSQVPGQGVSGGGETQYF.

The V and J genes are TRBV30 and TRBJ2-7; D may be TRBD1 (6 bases). Germline CDR1 GTSNPN, CDR2 SVGIG (reference sequence). The CDR3 sequence is 15 residues long. The V gene lost 3 bases and the J gene lost 3 bases, with 18 bases spanning the gap. CDR3 sequence (DNA): TGTGCCTGGAGCCCCCGAGGGACATTCGTCTACGAGCAGTACTTC. Its protein is CAWSPRGTFVYEQYF. Full variable domain (outside the CDR3, taken from reference TRBV30 and TRBJ2-7): SQTIHQWPATLVQPVGSPLSLECTVEGTSNPNLYWYRQAAGRGLQLLFYSVGIGQISSEVPQNLSASRPQDRQFILSSKKLLLSDSGFYLCAWSPRGTFVYEQYFGPGTRLTVT.

This clone appeared a single time. The V gene is TRBV10-1, the J gene TRBJ2-5; D unclear. V was clipped by 7 bases and J by 4 bases, with 13 bases between them. Germline V gene data show CDR1 as WNHNN and CDR2 as SYGVQD (reference sequence). The CDR3 runs 13 residues. This CDR3 reads CASTRSRRETQYF. CDR3 nucleotide sequence: TGCGCCAGCACTCGCTCCCGGAGAGAGACCCAGTACTTC.

The chain uses TRBV7-8 and TRBJ2-3; possible D gene TRBD2, 6 bases. The CDR3 covers 15 residues. The V gene lost 5 bases and the J gene lost 2 bases, with 14 bases spanning the gap. Germline CDR1 and CDR2: SGHVS and FQNEAQ. The CDR3 sequence: CASSHPGLNTDTQYF. CDR3 coding DNA: TGTGCCAGCAGCCATCCGGGACTTAACACAGATACGCAGTATTTT.

The V call is TRBV5-1, the J call TRBJ1-1, with TRBD1 identical over 11 bases. The CDR3 covers 16 residues. The V gene end was trimmed by 3 bases and the J gene end by 5 bases; junction bases not matched to a gene: 9. Per germline, CDR1 SGHRS and CDR2 YFSETQ. The CDR3 loop is CASSYGTGGDGTEAFF. The CDR3 nucleotides are TGCGCCAGCAGCTACGGGACAGGGGGAGATGGAACTGAAGCTTTCTTT.

V usage is TRBV27 and J usage is TRBJ2-2; D perhaps matches TRBD1 (6 bases). The CDR3 spans 16 residues. In germline, CDR1 is MNHEY, CDR2 SMNVEV (reference sequence). V gave up 3 bases and J gave up 2 bases, with 13 bases separating them. This CDR3 is CASSFGNRVNTGELFF. The CDR3 DNA reads TGTGCCAGCAGTTTTGGGAACAGGGTCAACACCGGGGAGCTGTTTTTT.

The rearrangement links TRBV19 to TRBJ2-5; 10 positions match TRBD2. This CDR3 has 15 residues. Trimming took 6 bases from V and 2 from J; bases not matched to a gene: 6. Germline values: CDR1 LNHDA, CDR2 SQIVND (reference sequence). The CDR3 DNA reads as TGTGCCAGTAGGCGGACTAGCGGCGTTCAAGAGACCCAGTACTTC. Its protein product is CASRRTSGVQETQYF. Full variable domain (remainder filled in from reference TRBV19 and TRBJ2-5): DGGITQSPKYLFRKEGQNVTLSCEQNLNHDAMYWYRQDPGQGLRLIYYSQIVNDFQKGDIAEGYSVSREKKESFPLTVTSAQKNPTAFYLCASRRTSGVQETQYFGPGTRLLVL.

V is TRBV7-9 and J is TRBJ2-3, with 7 bases identical to TRBD2. Per germline, CDR1 SEHNR and CDR2 FQNEAQ (reference sequence). Germline trimming cut 4 bases from V and 0 bases from J; bases unmatched to any gene: 4. The CDR3 covers 15 residues. The CDR3 DNA reads as TGTGCCAGCAGCTGGGGGGGGGTTAGCACAGATACGCAGTATTTT. This codes for CASSWGGVSTDTQYF.